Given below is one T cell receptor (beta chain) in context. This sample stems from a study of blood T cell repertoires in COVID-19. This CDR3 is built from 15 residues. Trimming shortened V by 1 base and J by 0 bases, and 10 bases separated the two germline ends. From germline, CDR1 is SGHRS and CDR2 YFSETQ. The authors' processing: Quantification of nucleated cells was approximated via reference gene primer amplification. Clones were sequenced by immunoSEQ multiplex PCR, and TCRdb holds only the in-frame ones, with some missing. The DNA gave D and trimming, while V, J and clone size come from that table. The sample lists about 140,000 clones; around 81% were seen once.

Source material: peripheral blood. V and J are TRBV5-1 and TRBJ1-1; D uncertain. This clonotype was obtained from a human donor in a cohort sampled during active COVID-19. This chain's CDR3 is CASSLQSVLNTEAFF. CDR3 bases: TGCGCCAGCAGCTTGCAGTCAGTATTGAACACTGAAGCTTTCTTT.